Sequencing of this T cell receptor (beta chain) was carried out in a study of Graves' ophthalmopathy and Graves' hyperthyroidism. Study information: Peripheral blood was gathered at first diagnosis, ahead of any treatment whatsoever.

Patients with other autoimmune diseases, uncontrolled infections, pregnancy or lactation were excluded. Trimming took 0 bases from V and 4 from J; bases not matched to a gene: 8. This CDR3 region has 16 residues. As the template, RNA transcripts were used to amplify TCR beta CDR3 regions. HTBI primers were used in a first-round RT-PCR, which preceded a second-round multiplex PCR. TCRdb reprocessed the multiplex PCR reads via MiXCR and lists one record per CDR3 protein. The sample yields 600,000 to 950,000 distinct CDR3 sequences, roughly two fifths seen once. This clonotype has more than one count but fewer than ten. Its antigen is not identified. General study findings and limits: Blood repertoires reportedly contained most expanded thyroid clonotypes above 0.001 frequency. For separating ophthalmopathy from stable hyperthyroidism, a 13-signature model gave roughly 90% sensitivity and around 80% specificity.

Sequencing was done on a sample of peripheral blood. This TCR was sampled from an adult man with Graves' ophthalmopathy. This chain joins TRBV12-3 or TRBV12-4 and TRBJ2-7; TRBD2 matches 8 bases. The CDR3 reads CASSLAPGLAGYEQYF. The CDR3 DNA sequence: TGTGCCAGCAGTTTAGCGCCCGGACTAGCTGGGTACGAGCAGTACTTC.